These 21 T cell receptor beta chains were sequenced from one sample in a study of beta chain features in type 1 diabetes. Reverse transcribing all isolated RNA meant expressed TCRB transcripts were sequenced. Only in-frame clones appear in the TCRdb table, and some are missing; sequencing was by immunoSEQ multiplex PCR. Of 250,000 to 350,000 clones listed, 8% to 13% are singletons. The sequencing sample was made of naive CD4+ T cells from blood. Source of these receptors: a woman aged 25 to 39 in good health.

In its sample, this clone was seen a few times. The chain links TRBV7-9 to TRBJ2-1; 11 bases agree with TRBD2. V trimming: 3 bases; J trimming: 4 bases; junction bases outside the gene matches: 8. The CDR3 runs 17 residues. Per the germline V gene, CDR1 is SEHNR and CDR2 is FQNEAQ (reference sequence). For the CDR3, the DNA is TGTGCCAGCAGCTTTTCGGTGGGGACTAGCGGTTACAATGAGCAGTTCTTC. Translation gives CASSFSVGTSGYNEQFF.

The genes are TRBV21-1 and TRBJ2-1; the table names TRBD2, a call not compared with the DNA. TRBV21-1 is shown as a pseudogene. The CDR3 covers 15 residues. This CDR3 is CASSKLWREGNEQFF. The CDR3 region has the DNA TGTGCCAGCAGCAAGCTATGGCGGGAGGGGAATGAGCAGTTCTTC.

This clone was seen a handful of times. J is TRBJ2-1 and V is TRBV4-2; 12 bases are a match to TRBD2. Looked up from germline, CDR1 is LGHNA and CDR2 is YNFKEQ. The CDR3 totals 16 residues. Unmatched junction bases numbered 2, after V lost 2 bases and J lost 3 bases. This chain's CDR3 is CASSQLLAGGYNEQFF. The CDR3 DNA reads TGTGCCAGCAGCCAACTACTAGCGGGAGGCTACAATGAGCAGTTCTTC.

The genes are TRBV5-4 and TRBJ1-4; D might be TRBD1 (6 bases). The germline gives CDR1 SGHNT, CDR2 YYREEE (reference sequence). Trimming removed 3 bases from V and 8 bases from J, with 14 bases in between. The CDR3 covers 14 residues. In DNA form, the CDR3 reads TGTGCCAGCAGCTCGGCCGGGACACTGGAAAAACTGTTTTTT. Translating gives CASSSAGTLEKLFF.

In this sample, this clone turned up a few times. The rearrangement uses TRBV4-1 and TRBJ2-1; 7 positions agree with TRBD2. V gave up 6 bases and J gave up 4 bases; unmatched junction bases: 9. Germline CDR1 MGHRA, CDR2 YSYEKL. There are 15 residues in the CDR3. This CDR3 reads CASRLGGSPYNEQFF. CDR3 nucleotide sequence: TGCGCCAGCAGATTAGGCGGGAGCCCGTACAATGAGCAGTTCTTC.

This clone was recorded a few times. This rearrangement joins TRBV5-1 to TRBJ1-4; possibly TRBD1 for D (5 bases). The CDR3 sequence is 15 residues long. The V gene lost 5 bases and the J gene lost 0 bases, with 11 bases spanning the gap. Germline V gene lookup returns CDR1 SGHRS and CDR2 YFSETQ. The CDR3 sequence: CASREQASTNEKLFF. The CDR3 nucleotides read TGCGCCAGCAGGGAACAGGCCTCAACTAATGAAAAACTGTTTTTT.

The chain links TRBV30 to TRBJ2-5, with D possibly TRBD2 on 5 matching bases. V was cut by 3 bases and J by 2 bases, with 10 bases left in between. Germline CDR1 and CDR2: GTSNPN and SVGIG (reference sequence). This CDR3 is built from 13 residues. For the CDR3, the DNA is TGTGCCTGGAGGCGGGCCGGACAAGAGACCCAGTACTTC. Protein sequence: CAWRRAGQETQYF.

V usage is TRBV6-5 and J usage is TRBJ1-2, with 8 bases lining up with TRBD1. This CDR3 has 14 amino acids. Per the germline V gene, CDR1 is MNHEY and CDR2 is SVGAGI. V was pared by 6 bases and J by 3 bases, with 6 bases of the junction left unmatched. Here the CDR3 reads CASSEDRDHYGYTF. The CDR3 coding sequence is TGTGCCAGCAGCGAGGACAGGGATCACTATGGCTACACCTTC.

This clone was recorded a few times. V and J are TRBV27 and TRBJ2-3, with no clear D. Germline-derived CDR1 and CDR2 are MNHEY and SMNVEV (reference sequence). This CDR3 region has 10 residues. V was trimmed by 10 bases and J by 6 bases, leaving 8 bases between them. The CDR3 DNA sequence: TGTGCCATCTGGCTGGATACGCAGTATTTT. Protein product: CAIWLDTQYF.

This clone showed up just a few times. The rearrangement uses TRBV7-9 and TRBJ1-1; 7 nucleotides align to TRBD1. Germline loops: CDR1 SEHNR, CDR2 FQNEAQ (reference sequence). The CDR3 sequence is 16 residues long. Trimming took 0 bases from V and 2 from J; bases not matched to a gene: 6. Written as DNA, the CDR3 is TGTGCCAGCAGCTTAGCGACAGGGTGGGGAAACACTGAAGCTTTCTTT. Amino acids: CASSLATGWGNTEAFF.

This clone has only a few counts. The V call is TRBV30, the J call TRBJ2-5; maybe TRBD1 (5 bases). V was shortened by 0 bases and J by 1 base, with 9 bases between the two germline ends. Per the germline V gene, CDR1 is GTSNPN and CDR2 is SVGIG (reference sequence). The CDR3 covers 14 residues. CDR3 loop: CAWSVQGGQETQYF. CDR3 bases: TGTGCCTGGAGTGTTCAGGGCGGCCAAGAGACCCAGTACTTC.

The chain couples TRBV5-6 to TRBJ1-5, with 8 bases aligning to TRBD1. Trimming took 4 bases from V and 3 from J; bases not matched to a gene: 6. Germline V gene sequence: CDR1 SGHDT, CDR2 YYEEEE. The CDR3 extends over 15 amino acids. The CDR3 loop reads CASSTWTGYNQPQHF. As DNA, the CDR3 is TGTGCCAGCAGCACGTGGACAGGGTACAATCAGCCCCAGCATTTT.

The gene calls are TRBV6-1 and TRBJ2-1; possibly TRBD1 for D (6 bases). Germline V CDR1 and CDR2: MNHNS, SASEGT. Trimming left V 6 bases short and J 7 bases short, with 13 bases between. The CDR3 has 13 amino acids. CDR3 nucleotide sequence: TGTGCCAGCAGAGTAAGGCAGGGGAATGAGCAGTTCTTC. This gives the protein CASRVRQGNEQFF.

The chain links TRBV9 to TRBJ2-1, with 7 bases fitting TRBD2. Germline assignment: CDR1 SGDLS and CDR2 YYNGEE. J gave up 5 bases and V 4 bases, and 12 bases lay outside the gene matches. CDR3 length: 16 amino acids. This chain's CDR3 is CASSLNMASGHNEQFF. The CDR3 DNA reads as TGTGCCAGCAGCCTAAATATGGCTAGCGGTCACAATGAGCAGTTCTTC.

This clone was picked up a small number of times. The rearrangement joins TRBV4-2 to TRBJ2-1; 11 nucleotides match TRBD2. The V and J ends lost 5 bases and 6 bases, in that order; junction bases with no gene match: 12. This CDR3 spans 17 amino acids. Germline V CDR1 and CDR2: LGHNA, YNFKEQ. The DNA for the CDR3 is TGTGCCAGCAGCTTGGCCGAGGTAGCGGGAGGGCGCAATGAGCAGTTCTTC. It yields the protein CASSLAEVAGGRNEQFF.

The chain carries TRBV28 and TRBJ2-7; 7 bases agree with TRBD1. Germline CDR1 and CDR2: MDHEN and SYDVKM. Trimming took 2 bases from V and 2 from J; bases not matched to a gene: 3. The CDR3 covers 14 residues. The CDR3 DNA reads TGTGCCAGCAGTTTACCCGGGACAGCCTACGAGCAGTACTTC. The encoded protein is CASSLPGTAYEQYF.

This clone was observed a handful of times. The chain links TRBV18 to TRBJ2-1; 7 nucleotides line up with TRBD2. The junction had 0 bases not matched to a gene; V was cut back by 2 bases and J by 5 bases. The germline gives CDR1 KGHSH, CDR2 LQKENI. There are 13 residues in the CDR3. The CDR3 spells CASSPGTNNEQFF. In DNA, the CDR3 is TGTGCCAGCTCACCAGGGACTAACAATGAGCAGTTCTTC.

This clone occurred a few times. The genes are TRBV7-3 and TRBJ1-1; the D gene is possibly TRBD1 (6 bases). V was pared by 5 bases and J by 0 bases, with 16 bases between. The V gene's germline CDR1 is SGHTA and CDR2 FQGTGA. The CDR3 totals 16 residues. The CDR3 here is CASSQGSLGLNTEAFF. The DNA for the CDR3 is TGTGCCAGCAGCCAGGGGTCGCTGGGACTGAACACTGAAGCTTTCTTT.

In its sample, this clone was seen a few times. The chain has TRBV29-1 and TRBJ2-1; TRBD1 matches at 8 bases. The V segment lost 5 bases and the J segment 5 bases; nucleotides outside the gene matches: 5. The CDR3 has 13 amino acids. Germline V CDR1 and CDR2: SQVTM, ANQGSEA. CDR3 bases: TGCAGCGTTCTAACAGGGGGAAACAATGAGCAGTTCTTC. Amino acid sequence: CSVLTGGNNEQFF.

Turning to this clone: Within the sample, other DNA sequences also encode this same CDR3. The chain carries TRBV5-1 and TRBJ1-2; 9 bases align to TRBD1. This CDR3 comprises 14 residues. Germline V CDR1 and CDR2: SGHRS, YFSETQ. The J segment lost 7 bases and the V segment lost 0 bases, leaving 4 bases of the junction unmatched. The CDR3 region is CASSLEGQGGGYTF. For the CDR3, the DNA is TGCGCCAGCAGCTTGGAGGGACAGGGTGGTGGCTACACCTTC.

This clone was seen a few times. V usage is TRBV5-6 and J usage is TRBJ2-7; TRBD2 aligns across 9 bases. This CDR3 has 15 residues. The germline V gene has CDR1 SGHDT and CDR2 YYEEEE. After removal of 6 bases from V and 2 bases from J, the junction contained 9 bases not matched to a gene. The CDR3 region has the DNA TGTGCCAGCATCTCCAGGGCGGGAGGGCCCTACGAGCAGTACTTC. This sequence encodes CASISRAGGPYEQYF.